In this sample, the clone carrying this T cell receptor (beta chain) turned up many times. Per germline, CDR1 SGHRS and CDR2 YFSETQ. The CDR3 length is 13 residues. Trimming removed 3 bases at V and 8 bases at J, with 13 bases between. Amplification of TCR beta CDR3 regions used RNA as the template. The TCR CDR3 was amplified in a first-round RT-PCR using the HTBI primer set. TCRdb fed the multiplex PCR reads into MiXCR, producing one record per CDR3 protein. The table includes around 440,000 distinct CDR3 sequences, 15% to 18% detected once. The source of the sample is a study of T cells in Graves' hyperthyroidism and ophthalmopathy. Background on the study: Blood from the periphery was taken at initial diagnosis, before any treatment.

Researchers defined stable Graves' hyperthyroidism as no ophthalmopathy progression within 18 months. Recently diagnosed hyperthyroidism of less than 2 months' duration affected patients aged 18 to 65. Thyroid ultrasound and orbital computed tomography, with clinical symptoms and serum thyroxine and TRAb, informed diagnoses. This receptor was taken from a woman in her late teens or twenties with Graves' hyperthyroidism. The rearrangement joins TRBV5-1 to TRBJ2-3, with D possibly TRBD2 on 5 matching bases. Sequencing was carried out using blood. The CDR3 spells CASSSGRTGTQYF. In DNA form, the CDR3 reads TGCGCCAGCAGCTCCGGACGGACTGGTACGCAGTATTTT.